The 30 T cell receptor beta chains below were found in one sample sequenced in a study of T cells expressing NK-cell markers. With the 5' RACE reads reprocessed, TCRdb shows one record per CDR3 protein and no DNA. The repertoire table contains around 140,000 distinct CDR3 sequences. Material: blood T cells: a sorted CD56 or NKG2C T cell subset, CD4+ or CD8+ T cells, or bulk PBMC T cells (not recorded which). The source is a man between 18 and 35 years old in good health.

The chain uses TRBV11-2 and TRBJ2-7. The CDR3 is 17 amino acids. Germline V gene lookup returns CDR1 SGHAT and CDR2 FQNNGV. The CDR3 protein is CASSLYSNGKKSYEQYF.

V is TRBV12-3 or TRBV12-4 and J is TRBJ2-1; without DNA, the TCRdb call of TRBD1 cannot be checked. CDR3 size: 13 residues. The CDR3 is CASSLGDQNEQFF.

J is TRBJ2-3 and V is TRBV5-1; lacking DNA, the TRBD2 call made by TCRdb goes unchecked. The CDR3 length is 17 residues. Germline CDR1 is SGHRS and CDR2 is YFSETQ. Here the CDR3 reads CASSLTGLAVLSDTQYF. The full variable domain, completed using reference TRBV5-1 and TRBJ2-3, is KAGVTQTPRYLIKTRGQQVTLSCSPISGHRSVSWYQQTPGQGLQFLFEYFSETQRNKGNFPGRFSGRQFSNSRSEMNVSTLELGDSALYLCASSLTGLAVLSDTQYFGPGTRLTVL.

The chain uses TRBV9 and TRBJ2-7; TCRdb returns TRBD1, unconfirmable since there is no DNA. Germline CDR1 SGDLS, CDR2 YYNGEE. The CDR3 extends over 16 amino acids. The CDR3 region is CASSGRKQDGPYEQYF. Complete variable domain (other parts from reference TRBV9 and TRBJ2-7): DSGVTQTPKHLITATGQRVTLRCSPRSGDLSVYWYQQSLDQGLQFLIQYYNGEERAKGNILERFSAQQFPDLHSELNLSSLELGDSALYFCASSGRKQDGPYEQYFGPGTRLTVT.

This chain links TRBV2 with TRBJ2-7. The CDR3 contains 12 residues. In germline, CDR1 is SNHLY, CDR2 FYNNEI. The CDR3 reads CASSEWMGEQYF.

This chain joins TRBV19 and TRBJ1-5. Germline CDR1 is LNHDA and CDR2 is SQIVND (reference sequence). There are 14 residues in the CDR3. This CDR3 is CAITIQISYQPQHF.

The rearrangement joins TRBV20-1 to TRBJ2-3; TCRdb's D gene call, TRBD2, goes unchecked for lack of DNA. The germline V gene has CDR1 DFQATT and CDR2 SNEGSKA (reference sequence). This CDR3 has 15 amino acids. The CDR3 is CSAESEGRKGDTQYF.

The chain uses TRBV7-9 and TRBJ2-7; TCRdb indicates TRBD2, and absent DNA this call remains unverified. The CDR3 spans 16 residues. Germline V lookup: CDR1 SEHNR, CDR2 FQNEAQ (reference sequence). CDR3 protein: CASSPKAGGFSYEQYF. Using reference TRBV7-9 and TRBJ2-7 for the parts outside the CDR3, the full variable domain is DTGVSQNPRHKITKRGQNVTFRCDPISEHNRLYWYRQTLGQGPEFLTYFQNEAQLEKSRLLSDRFSAERPKGSFSTLEIQRTEQGDSAMYLCASSPKAGGFSYEQYFGPGTRLTVT.

This chain connects TRBV18 to TRBJ2-5; with no DNA, the TCRdb D assignment of TRBD2 cannot be verified. The CDR3 has 16 residues. Germline loops: CDR1 KGHSH, CDR2 LQKENI. CDR3 amino acids: CASSPVGLARGETQYF.

This rearrangement joins TRBV5-1 to TRBJ2-3; the TCRdb call, TRBD1, lacks DNA for checking. This CDR3 is built from 16 residues. Per germline, CDR1 SGHRS and CDR2 YFSETQ. CDR3 sequence: CASSLAQGGSTDTQYF.

The chain has TRBV11-1 and TRBJ2-7; TCRdb's assignment of TRBD2 cannot be checked, as there is no DNA. Germline loops: CDR1 SGHAT, CDR2 FQDESV (reference sequence). This CDR3 comprises 14 residues. This CDR3 reads CASSWTSGTYEQYF.

V usage is TRBV29-1 and J usage is TRBJ2-2; TCRdb's D gene call, TRBD2, goes unchecked for lack of DNA. Germline CDR1 is SQVTM and CDR2 is ANQGSEA. This CDR3 comprises 13 residues. The CDR3 spells CSVVDSFTGELFF.

This sequence joins TRBV15 and TRBJ2-1. CDR1 is LNHNV, CDR2 YYDKDF, per germline (reference sequence). The CDR3 extends over 15 amino acids. The CDR3 here is CATSKTASSYNEQFF. Full variable domain (remainder filled in from reference TRBV15 and TRBJ2-1): DAMVIQNPRYQVTQFGKPVTLSCSQTLNHNVMYWYQQKSSQAPKLLFHYYDKDFNNEADTPDNFQSRRPNTSFCFLDIRSPGLGDTAMYLCATSKTASSYNEQFFGPGTRLTVL.

The J gene is TRBJ2-6, the V gene TRBV28; as DNA is missing, the TRBD2 call by TCRdb cannot be tested. The CDR3 runs to 13 residues. Germline V lookup: CDR1 MDHEN, CDR2 SYDVKM. The CDR3 region is CASGPAGANVLTF.

The chain carries TRBV13 and TRBJ2-5; TCRdb calls TRBD1, which cannot be checked without DNA. Germline CDR1 and CDR2: PRHDT and FYEKMQ (reference sequence). The CDR3 totals 15 residues. The CDR3 loop reads CASSLRSGAEETQYF. Supplemented by reference TRBV13 and TRBJ2-5, the full variable domain reads AAGVIQSPRHLIKEKRETATLKCYPIPRHDTVYWYQQGPGQDPQFLISFYEKMQSDKGSIPDRFSAQQFSDYHSELNMSSLELGDSALYFCASSLRSGAEETQYFGPGTRLLVL.

This chain joins TRBV6-4 and TRBJ2-1; TCRdb selects TRBD1, and the lack of DNA leaves this call unchecked. There are 15 residues in the CDR3. Looked up from germline, CDR1 is MRHNA and CDR2 is SNTAGT. CDR3 loop: CASRKRTGSYNEQFF.

V is TRBV20-1 and J is TRBJ2-7; TCRdb's D gene call, TRBD1, goes unchecked for lack of DNA. Germline V gives CDR1 DFQATT, CDR2 SNEGSKA (reference sequence). CDR3 length: 14 residues. CDR3 protein: CSASGAPDSYEQYF.

This chain links TRBV4-3 with TRBJ2-7; TCRdb proposes TRBD1, but this gene call is untestable without DNA. The germline gives CDR1 LGHNA, CDR2 YSLEER. CDR3 length: 13 amino acids. The CDR3 sequence: CASSRGMSHEQYF.

The gene calls are TRBV10-3 and TRBJ2-3; the D gene TCRdb calls, TRBD2, cannot be checked with no DNA. This CDR3 has 15 residues. Germline CDR1 reads ENHRY; CDR2 reads SYGVKD. The CDR3 loop reads CAISEGAGDTDTQYF.

This chain joins TRBV28 and TRBJ1-2. The germline V gene encodes CDR1 MDHEN and CDR2 SYDVKM. The CDR3 has 15 residues. The CDR3: CASSLYPEGSYGYTF.

The chain couples TRBV5-4 to TRBJ2-3; the TCRdb call, TRBD2, lacks DNA for checking. Germline CDR1 is SGHNT and CDR2 is YYREEE (reference sequence). This CDR3 has 14 residues. Here the CDR3 reads CASSFGGDTDTQYF. Based on the CDR3 plus reference TRBV5-4 and TRBJ2-3, the full variable domain is ETGVTQSPTHLIKTRGQQVTLRCSSQSGHNTVSWYQQALGQGPQFIFQYYREEENGRGNFPPRFSGLQFPNYSSELNVNALELDDSALYLCASSFGGDTDTQYFGPGTRLTVL.

The chain joins TRBV12-3 or TRBV12-4 to TRBJ1-2; with no DNA, the TCRdb D assignment of TRBD1 cannot be verified. This CDR3 comprises 15 residues. This CDR3 reads CASSQRTDFNYGYTF.

J is TRBJ2-2 and V is TRBV20-1; TCRdb lists TRBD2, though no DNA is available to test this call. This CDR3 is built from 17 residues. Germline CDR1 reads DFQATT; CDR2 reads SNEGSKA (reference sequence). The CDR3 reads CSARGLTRGAVTGELFF.

The rearrangement joins TRBV11-2 to TRBJ2-7; TCRdb calls TRBD2, which cannot be checked without DNA. Germline V gene sequence: CDR1 SGHAT, CDR2 FQNNGV. The CDR3 consists of 16 residues. CDR3 region: CASSLGLAGGGYEQYF.

The chain carries TRBV7-9 and TRBJ2-1; TCRdb selects TRBD2, and the lack of DNA leaves this call unchecked. The CDR3 loop spans 14 amino acids. Germline loops: CDR1 SEHNR, CDR2 FQNEAQ (reference sequence). CDR3 residues: CASRAVASYNEQFF.

The rearrangement joins TRBV19 to TRBJ2-1; TCRdb indicates TRBD2, and absent DNA this call remains unverified. CDR3 length: 19 amino acids. CDR1 is LNHDA, CDR2 SQIVND, per germline (reference sequence). CDR3 sequence reads: CASSIDSETSGRTNNEQFF.

The chain recombines TRBV12-3 or TRBV12-4 with TRBJ2-1; TCRdb's D gene call, TRBD1, goes unchecked for lack of DNA. The CDR3 totals 15 residues. The CDR3 sequence: CASYWDASSYNEQFF.

The chain couples TRBV20-1 to TRBJ2-5; without DNA, the TCRdb call of TRBD2 cannot be checked. The CDR3 consists of 14 residues. Germline-derived CDR1 and CDR2 are DFQATT and SNEGSKA (reference sequence). CDR3 in amino acids: CSATQREFFETQYF.

The chain recombines TRBV7-2 with TRBJ2-3; checking the TCRdb D call of TRBD2 is not possible without DNA. Germline CDR1 and CDR2: SGHTA and FQGNSA. CDR3 size: 14 residues. This CDR3 reads CASSGLAGVDTQYF.

The CDR3 sequence is CSVEDTQGSTDTQYF. The rearrangement uses TRBV29-1 and TRBJ2-3; absent DNA, TCRdb's TRBD1 call cannot be checked. The CDR3 totals 15 residues. The V gene's germline CDR1 is SQVTM and CDR2 ANQGSEA.